This TCR beta chain emerged from a study of OX40 agonist ivuxolimab in advanced cancers. Findings and caveats of the study: Average numbers of expanded clones were greater in CD8+ T cells than in CD4+.

Concerning this clone: The target antigen is unknown.

The germline V gene has CDR1 SNHLY and CDR2 FYNNEI. The V end was cut by 6 bases, the J end by 5 bases, with 17 bases between. CDR3 length: 15 amino acids. Method: immunoSEQ multiplex PCR; TCRdb's copy keeps in-frame clones and lacks some. The sample has about 55,000 clones, 89% seen once. This TCR came from an adult with an advanced solid tumor such as melanoma, head and neck, liver or kidney cancer. Sequenced here: CD4+ or CD8+ T cells sorted from blood, sampled in a trial of the OX40 agonist ivuxolimab. The chain is built from TRBV2 and TRBJ1-5; D is uncertain. The CDR3 reads CASRLGRLMYQPQHF. The CDR3 DNA follows: TGTGCCAGCAGGTTAGGGCGGCTCATGTATCAGCCCCAGCATTTT.